This TCR beta chain was observed in a study of blood T cells in healthy people across ages. The study, taken as a whole, reports: Fewer expanded clones and more diversity marked long-lived versus aged donors.

About this clonotype: Its specificity is not known.

V lost 6 bases to trimming and J lost 2 bases, with 10 bases between them. CDR1 LGHNT and CDR2 FRNRAP come from the germline V gene. The CDR3 is 13 residues long. The use of a sample-barcoded 5' primer and a J-beta primer mix characterized a second PCR of about 7 to 12 cycles. TCRdb analysed the 5' RACE reads with MiXCR anew, one entry per CDR3 protein. The sample lists nearly 1 million distinct CDR3 sequences, roughly half occurring once. Per sample, extraction of total RNA gave at least 5 micrograms in every case. The receptor comes from a woman aged 55 to 70 in good health. This chain connects TRBV12-5 to TRBJ2-5; the D gene is possibly TRBD2 (6 bases). Sequenced input: blood. The CDR3 DNA follows: TGTGCTAGTGGCTGGGACTTGCAAGAGACCCAGTACTTC. It is translated as CASGWDLQETQYF.